Below are 5 T cell receptor beta chains sequenced from a single sample in a study of vaccination effects on CD4 cells after COVID-19. With the ViraFEST assay, the study expanded antigen-specific CD4+ T cells using viral peptide pools, then sequenced them. Researchers isolated CD4+ T cells once approximately ten days of culture had elapsed. Two doses of BNT162b2 or mRNA-1273 vaccine were administered to participants. The table came from immunoSEQ multiplex PCR; TCRdb's copy has only in-frame clones and leaves some out. The sample records more than 20,000 clones, approximately 76% being singletons. These receptors have no identified antigens. The sequencing used CD4+ T cells from PBMCs cultured with HCoV-229E spike peptides, collected after COVID-19 vaccination. The receptors were gathered from a human donor who received a COVID-19 vaccine.

V and J are TRBV5-1 and TRBJ2-5, with TRBD1 matching 9 bases. Germline CDR1 is SGHRS and CDR2 is YFSETQ. The J segment lost 2 bases and the V segment lost 2 bases, leaving 4 bases of the junction unmatched. The CDR3 sequence is 15 residues long. CDR3 residues: CASSLGTGLQETQYF. The CDR3 DNA follows: TGCGCCAGCAGCTTAGGGACAGGGCTTCAAGAGACCCAGTACTTC. The complete variable domain, with remaining parts taken from reference TRBV5-1 and TRBJ2-5, reads KAGVTQTPRYLIKTRGQQVTLSCSPISGHRSVSWYQQTPGQGLQFLFEYFSETQRNKGNFPGRFSGRQFSNSRSEMNVSTLELGDSALYLCASSLGTGLQETQYFGPGTRLLVL.

The CDR3 region has the DNA TGCGCCAGCAGCCCCGGAGGACTAGCGGGAGGGAGAGGACAAGAGACCCAGTACTTC. Translating gives CASSPGGLAGGRGQETQYF. This chain connects TRBV5-1 to TRBJ2-5; 15 bases agree with TRBD2. J gave up 2 bases and V 4 bases, and 12 bases lay outside the gene matches. CDR3 length: 19 amino acids. Germline V gives CDR1 SGHRS, CDR2 YFSETQ.

The chain has TRBV18 and TRBJ1-2, with a weak D call TRBD1 (5 bases). From germline, CDR1 is KGHSH and CDR2 LQKENI. Deletions cut 2 bases from V and 4 bases from J, with 8 bases between. This CDR3 has 13 amino acids. CDR3 coding DNA: TGTGCCAGCTCACCAGAGAGGGGCTATGGCTACACCTTC. As protein: CASSPERGYGYTF.

The gene calls are TRBV2 and TRBJ1-5; D unclear. Trimming left V 1 base short and J 5 bases short, with 9 bases between. CDR1 is SNHLY, CDR2 FYNNEI, per germline. The CDR3 spans 14 residues. CDR3: CASSEEAGHQPQHF. The CDR3 nucleotides read TGTGCCAGCAGTGAAGAGGCAGGACATCAGCCCCAGCATTTT.

The chain recombines TRBV29-1 with TRBJ2-7; TRBD1 aligns across 8 bases. Germline V gives CDR1 SQVTM, CDR2 ANQGSEA. V lost 6 bases, J lost 5 bases, and 12 bases stayed unmatched. CDR3 size: 14 residues. CDR3 in DNA: TGCAGCGTATCCCCACCGACAGGGGACCACGAGCAGTACTTC. Translated, it gives CSVSPPTGDHEQYF.